These 30 T cell receptor beta chains came from one sample sequenced in a study of blood T cell repertoires in COVID-19. Sequenced by immunoSEQ multiplex PCR; TCRdb stores in-frame clones only, minus some. Here the sample spans about 270,000 clones, about 88% being singletons. The sequenced sample consisted of PBMCs or T cells enriched from blood (not recorded which). The receptors were sampled from a woman aged 45-65 years who had recovered from COVID-19.

This clone was seen only a few times. The chain is built from TRBV2 and TRBJ2-2, with D maybe TRBD1 (7 bases). Trimming took 6 bases from V and 5 from J, leaving 16 bases between them. Germline lookup yields CDR1 SNHLY and CDR2 FYNNEI. The CDR3 runs to 15 residues. CDR3 amino acids: CASSDREARTGELFF. The CDR3 DNA sequence: TGTGCCAGCAGCGACAGGGAGGCGCGAACCGGGGAGCTGTTTTTT.

The gene calls are TRBV28 and TRBJ1-3; no definite D call. Germline V gene lookup returns CDR1 MDHEN and CDR2 SYDVKM. Trimming took 8 bases from V and 0 from J, leaving 14 bases between them. This CDR3 is built from 15 residues. CDR3 DNA: TGTGCCAGCCACGTTGGGCTGAGCTCTGGAAACACCATATATTTT. Amino acid sequence: CASHVGLSSGNTIYF.

This chain connects TRBV5-8 to TRBJ1-2; no reliable D call. The germline V gene encodes CDR1 SGHTS and CDR2 YDEGEE. Trimming pared 0 bases from V and 4 bases from J, leaving 4 bases between. The CDR3 consists of 12 residues. The CDR3 DNA reads TGTGCCAGCAGCTTGGCCCGCTATGGCTACACCTTC. Translating it yields CASSLARYGYTF.

In nucleotides, the CDR3 is TGTGCCAGCAGTGAATGGCAGAACACCGGGGAGCTGTTTTTT. It yields the protein CASSEWQNTGELFF. The chain has TRBV25-1 and TRBJ2-2; D not certain. V gave up 1 base and J gave up 1 base, with 4 bases separating them. Germline V lookup: CDR1 MGHDK, CDR2 SYGVNS. The CDR3 consists of 14 residues. The full variable domain, completed using reference TRBV25-1 and TRBJ2-2, is EADIYQTPRYLVIGTGKKITLECSQTMGHDKMYWYQQDPGMELHLIHYSYGVNSTEKGDLSSESTVSRIRTEHFPLTLESARPSHTSQYLCASSEWQNTGELFFGEGSRLTVL.

The V and J genes are TRBV19 and TRBJ1-1; D possibly corresponds to TRBD1 (6 bases). Per the germline V gene, CDR1 is LNHDA and CDR2 is SQIVND (reference sequence). The CDR3 runs to 12 residues. Trimming removed 7 bases from V and 4 bases from J, with 10 bases in between. For the CDR3, the DNA is TGTGCCAGTACTTGGGGGCTCACTGAAGCTTTCTTT. The encoded protein is CASTWGLTEAFF.

The rearrangement joins TRBV10-3 to TRBJ2-7, with D maybe TRBD2 (7 bases). CDR3 length: 15 residues. The V and J ends lost 7 bases and 2 bases respectively, with 18 bases between them. Germline V lookup: CDR1 ENHRY, CDR2 SYGVKD. CDR3: CAIKGGGGLTYEQYF. For the CDR3, the DNA is TGTGCCATCAAGGGAGGGGGGGGTTTAACCTACGAGCAGTACTTC.

This chain joins TRBV11-2 and TRBJ2-3, with 12 nucleotides matching TRBD2. With V trimmed by 5 bases and J by 2 bases, 5 bases remained unmatched. This CDR3 comprises 16 residues. CDR1 SGHAT and CDR2 FQNNGV come from the germline V gene. The chain's CDR3 is CASSRRLAGDTDTQYF. CDR3 nucleotides: TGTGCCAGCAGCCGCAGACTAGCGGGAGACACAGATACGCAGTATTTT. Looking up the rest from reference TRBV11-2 and TRBJ2-3 gives the full variable domain: EAGVAQSPRYKIIEKRQSVAFWCNPISGHATLYWYQQILGQGPKLLIQFQNNGVVDDSQLPKDRFSAERLKGVDSTLKIQPAKLEDSAVYLCASSRRLAGDTDTQYFGPGTRLTVL.

The gene calls are TRBV28 and TRBJ2-3; 8 bases align to TRBD1. CDR1 and CDR2 from the germline V gene are MDHEN and SYDVKM. The CDR3 totals 15 residues. V trimming: 5 bases; J trimming: 6 bases; junction bases outside the gene matches: 10. The CDR3 DNA reads as TGTGCCAGCAGTGGCCTCGGGACAGGTCGCGATACGCAGTATTTT. Translating gives CASSGLGTGRDTQYF.

CDR3 in amino acids: CASSWTVSYNEQFF. CDR3 DNA sequence: TGTGCCAGCAGCTGGACAGTCTCCTACAATGAGCAGTTCTTC. This sequence joins TRBV11-1 and TRBJ2-1; tentative D call: TRBD1 (6 bases). V was pared by 4 bases and J by 0 bases, with 7 bases between. Germline V lookup: CDR1 SGHAT, CDR2 FQDESV (reference sequence). The CDR3 loop spans 14 amino acids. Variable domain in full (rest from reference TRBV11-1 and TRBJ2-1): EAEVAQSPRYKITEKSQAVAFWCDPISGHATLYWYRQILGQGPELLVQFQDESVVDDSQLPKDRFSAERLKGVDSTLKIQPAELGDSAMYLCASSWTVSYNEQFFGPGTRLTVL.

The CDR3 loop is CASSPDQGAGRGYTF. The CDR3 DNA is TGTGCCAGCAGCCCTGACCAGGGGGCAGGTAGGGGCTACACCTTC. This rearrangement joins TRBV7-2 to TRBJ1-2, with TRBD1 matching over 8 bases. Trimming took 5 bases from V and 8 from J; bases not matched to a gene: 13. The CDR3 length is 15 residues. Germline-derived CDR1 and CDR2 are SGHTA and FQGNSA.

This clone was detected once. The V gene is TRBV9, the J gene TRBJ1-5; 7 bases map to TRBD1. The CDR3 consists of 14 residues. The germline V gene encodes CDR1 SGDLS and CDR2 YYNGEE. Trimming at V came to 4 bases and at J to 5 bases, leaving 6 bases not matched to a gene. The CDR3 DNA is TGTGCCAGCAGCCCCGGGACAGACTATCAGCCCCAGCATTTT. Its protein product is CASSPGTDYQPQHF.

This clone has ten or more counts. This chain connects TRBV7-3 to TRBJ2-1, with D possibly being TRBD2 (5 bases). Germline-derived CDR1 and CDR2 are SGHTA and FQGTGA. There are 15 residues in the CDR3. Deletions cut 2 bases from V and 5 bases from J, with 13 bases between. The CDR3 here is CASSLGSGTHNEQFF. In DNA form, the CDR3 reads TGTGCCAGCAGCTTAGGAAGCGGCACACACAATGAGCAGTTCTTC.

The chain has TRBV7-9 and TRBJ2-5; possible D gene TRBD2, 5 bases. CDR3 length: 11 residues. Trimming left V 5 bases short and J 7 bases short, with 8 bases between. Germline V CDR1 and CDR2: SEHNR, FQNEAQ (reference sequence). The CDR3 bases are TGTGCCAGCAGCCGGGGTGGGACCCAGTACTTC. Its translation is CASSRGGTQYF.

V gene TRBV9 combines with J gene TRBJ2-3; D gene ambiguous. Between the trimmed V and J ends, which lost 0 bases and 2 bases, there was a span of 7 bases. Looked up from germline, CDR1 is SGDLS and CDR2 is YYNGEE. The length of the CDR3 is 14 residues. CDR3 protein: CASSVESSTDTQYF. The CDR3 nucleotides are TGTGCCAGCAGCGTAGAGAGCTCCACAGATACGCAGTATTTT.

The chain has TRBV28 and TRBJ1-4; TRBD1 agrees at 7 bases. Germline V gene sequence: CDR1 MDHEN, CDR2 SYDVKM. V lost 7 bases, J lost 4 bases, and 3 bases stayed unmatched. The CDR3 is made up of 13 amino acids. The CDR3 reads CASTGQSNEKLFF. In DNA form, the CDR3 reads TGTGCCAGCACGGGACAGAGTAATGAAAAACTGTTTTTT.

This clone came up once. V usage is TRBV6-2 or TRBV6-3 and J usage is TRBJ1-5; D not certain. This CDR3 has 13 amino acids. Germline loops: CDR1 MNHEY, CDR2 SVGEGT. Trimming shortened V by 2 bases and J by 4 bases, and 6 bases separated the two germline ends. The chain's CDR3 is CASSYRRNQPQHF. CDR3 nucleotide sequence: TGTGCCAGCAGTTACCGGCGGAATCAGCCCCAGCATTTT.

The chain couples TRBV28 to TRBJ1-3; perhaps TRBD1 as D (6 bases). Germline CDR1 reads MDHEN; CDR2 reads SYDVKM. V lost 7 bases, J lost 7 bases, and 26 bases lay in between. The CDR3 length is 17 residues. CDR3 in amino acids: CASNPSMGGGISNTIYF. In nucleotides, the CDR3 is TGTGCCAGCAACCCTTCTATGGGGGGGGGCATCAGCAACACCATATATTTT. Full variable domain (missing parts from reference TRBV28 and TRBJ1-3): DVKVTQSSRYLVKRTGEKVFLECVQDMDHENMFWYRQDPGLGLRLIYFSYDVKMKEKGDIPEGYSVSREKKERFSLILESASTNQTSMYLCASNPSMGGGISNTIYFGEGSWLTVV.

CDR3 nucleotides: TGTGCCAGCAGCGACCGACAGTACACTGAAGCTTTCTTT. Its protein product is CASSDRQYTEAFF. The chain uses TRBV3-1 (or the pseudogene TRBV3-2) and TRBJ1-1; possible D gene TRBD1, 5 bases. CDR1 and CDR2 from the germline V gene are LGHDT and YNNKEL (reference sequence). V was shortened by 5 bases and J by 3 bases, with 10 bases between the two germline ends. CDR3 size: 13 residues.

The V call is TRBV7-8, the J call TRBJ2-1, with 11 bases fitting TRBD2. V lost 4 bases to trimming and J lost 1 base; unmatched junction nucleotides: 9. There are 18 residues in the CDR3. The germline V gene encodes CDR1 SGHVS and CDR2 FQNEAQ. In DNA, the CDR3 is TGTGCCAGCAGCTCCCTGACTAGCGGGAAAAGGTCCTACAATGAGCAGTTCTTC. Its translation is CASSSLTSGKRSYNEQFF.

The chain is built from TRBV3-1 (or the pseudogene TRBV3-2) and TRBJ2-1, with a weak D call TRBD2 (6 bases). V was shortened by 1 base and J by 0 bases, with 10 bases between the two germline ends. The CDR3 is 16 amino acids. Germline lookup yields CDR1 LGHDT and CDR2 YNNKEL (reference sequence). CDR3 region: CASSQVSGSSYNEQFF. The DNA for the CDR3 is TGTGCCAGCAGCCAAGTTTCCGGGAGCTCCTACAATGAGCAGTTCTTC.

This rearrangement joins TRBV6-1 to TRBJ1-2, with TRBD1 matching 10 bases. The CDR3 has 16 amino acids. CDR1 is MNHNS and CDR2 is SASEGT in the germline V gene. V lost 4 bases and J lost 6; bases outside the gene matches: 11. This CDR3 reads CASSVTRQGAWNGYTF. The CDR3 coding sequence is TGTGCCAGCAGTGTGACCAGACAGGGGGCATGGAATGGCTACACCTTC.

This chain uses TRBV24-1 with TRBJ2-1; maybe TRBD2 (7 bases). The CDR3 spans 15 residues. The ends were cut back, 10 bases at V and 8 bases at J, with 23 bases in the middle. Germline V gives CDR1 KGHDR, CDR2 SFDVKD. The CDR3 coding sequence is TGTGCCACGAGGGGGGGGAAACGGGAGGAGGATGAGCAGTTCTTC. It translates to CATRGGKREEDEQFF.

J is TRBJ1-2 and V is TRBV10-3; D not certain. The CDR3 runs 12 residues. Germline V gene sequence: CDR1 ENHRY, CDR2 SYGVKD. V shed 3 bases and J shed 6 bases, with 8 bases lying between them. CDR3 DNA: TGTGCCATCAGTGACCGGGAAGATGGCTACACCTTC. Translated: CAISDREDGYTF.

The V gene is TRBV6-1, the J gene TRBJ2-7, with D possibly being TRBD1 (5 bases). V was shortened by 3 bases and J by 2 bases, with 17 bases between the two germline ends. CDR1 is MNHNS and CDR2 is SASEGT in the germline V gene. The CDR3 loop spans 16 amino acids. DNA of the CDR3: TGTGCCAGCAGTGATTGGTATGCGGACAAAACCTACGAGCAGTACTTC. It yields the protein CASSDWYADKTYEQYF.

The V call is TRBV18, the J call TRBJ1-1; TRBD1 matches 7 bases. The CDR3 runs 15 residues. V shed 5 bases, J shed 1 base, and the junction held 7 bases outside the gene matches. In germline, CDR1 is KGHSH, CDR2 LQKENI. CDR3 sequence: CASSTRTGRNTEAFF. CDR3 in DNA: TGTGCCAGCTCAACGCGGACAGGACGGAACACTGAAGCTTTCTTT. The complete variable domain, with remaining parts taken from reference TRBV18 and TRBJ1-1, reads NAGVMQNPRHLVRRRGQEARLRCSPMKGHSHVYWYRQLPEEGLKFMVYLQKENIIDESGMPKERFSAEFPKEGPSILRIQQVVRGDSAAYFCASSTRTGRNTEAFFGQGTRLTVV.

The V and J genes are TRBV9 and TRBJ1-6; the match to TRBD1 covers 7 bases. Germline trimming cut 4 bases from V and 8 bases from J; bases unmatched to any gene: 6. The CDR3 extends over 14 amino acids. Germline lookup yields CDR1 SGDLS and CDR2 YYNGEE. CDR3 sequence: CASSPRQGDSPLHF. For the CDR3, the DNA is TGTGCCAGCAGCCCAAGACAGGGTGATTCACCCCTCCACTTT.

The chain carries TRBV7-2 and TRBJ1-5, with 7 bases that match TRBD1. V dropped 4 bases and J dropped 2; count of bases not matched to a gene: 5. The CDR3 contains 15 residues. Looked up from germline, CDR1 is SGHTA and CDR2 is FQGNSA. Here the CDR3 DNA reads TGTGCCAGCAGCTCGACAGGGCTGCGCAATCAGCCCCAGCATTTT. Its protein product is CASSSTGLRNQPQHF.

The V and J genes are TRBV6-2 or TRBV6-3 and TRBJ2-7; D is undetermined. Per germline, CDR1 MNHEY and CDR2 SVGEGT. The germline V and J ends were trimmed by 2 bases and 3 bases, with 20 bases remaining between them. The CDR3 is made up of 17 amino acids. CDR3 amino acids: CASSYGLTQATRYEQYF. CDR3 DNA: TGTGCCAGCAGTTACGGGCTAACCCAAGCAACCCGCTACGAGCAGTACTTC.

The sample holds one count of this clone. The chain carries TRBV7-9 and TRBJ1-3, with TRBD1 matching over 7 bases. CDR1 SEHNR and CDR2 FQNEAQ come from the germline V gene (reference sequence). The V segment lost 5 bases and the J segment 0 bases; nucleotides outside the gene matches: 4. CDR3 length: 15 amino acids. CDR3 in DNA: TGTGCCAGCAGCCATGACAGGGTCTCTGGAAACACCATATATTTT. Its protein is CASSHDRVSGNTIYF.

V usage is TRBV28 and J usage is TRBJ1-1; 7 bases match TRBD1. Trimming took 10 bases from V and 8 from J; bases not matched to a gene: 13. Germline lookup yields CDR1 MDHEN and CDR2 SYDVKM. This CDR3 spans 13 amino acids. The CDR3 loop reads CAIPSSGGGEAFF. CDR3 DNA sequence: TGTGCCATCCCCAGCTCGGGAGGGGGCGAAGCTTTCTTT.